A single sample is the source of the 9 T cell receptor beta chains below, sequenced in a study of beta chain features in type 1 diabetes. Whole-study findings and limits: TCRB CDR3 length was moderately but significantly reduced in all four CD4+ subsets of Type 1 diabetes patients.

These receptors have no identified antigens. Of the isolated RNA, all was reverse transcribed, and so the sequenced material was expressed TCRB transcripts. Method: immunoSEQ multiplex PCR; TCRdb's copy keeps in-frame clones and lacks some. The data show under 400,000 clones, around 12% seen once. Sample: naive CD4+ T cells from blood. The source is a woman younger than 30 with type 1 diabetes.

The chain recombines TRBV4-1 with TRBJ1-1; 10 bases match TRBD1. V trimming: 8 bases; J trimming: 0 bases; junction bases outside the gene matches: 9. The CDR3 has 16 amino acids. Germline V gene sequence: CDR1 MGHRA, CDR2 YSYEKL. This chain's CDR3 is CASSPGQGTLNTEAFF. The DNA for the CDR3 is TGCGCCAGCTCCCCGGGACAGGGGACGTTGAACACTGAAGCTTTCTTT.

This clone was detected a few times. V and J are TRBV9 and TRBJ1-1, with a possible D match to TRBD1 (5 bases). Germline assignment: CDR1 SGDLS and CDR2 YYNGEE. Trimming took 5 bases from V and 0 from J, leaving 20 bases between them. CDR3 length equals 17 residues. The CDR3 protein is CASSLAGGPGMNTEAFF. The CDR3 region has the DNA TGTGCCAGCAGTTTAGCCGGGGGTCCAGGGATGAACACTGAAGCTTTCTTT.

DNA for the CDR3: TGTGCCAGCAGCCCGACTAGCTTTCCGTACGAGCAGTACTTC. Amino acid sequence: CASSPTSFPYEQYF. This sequence joins TRBV11-2 and TRBJ2-7, with TRBD2 identical over 7 bases. Looked up from germline, CDR1 is SGHAT and CDR2 is FQNNGV. V lost 5 bases, J lost 4 bases, and 8 bases stayed unmatched. This CDR3 spans 14 amino acids.

This chain links TRBV25-1 with TRBJ2-5, with D possibly matching TRBD2 (6 bases). The CDR3 is 14 residues long. Germline V lookup: CDR1 MGHDK, CDR2 SYGVNS. Between the trimmed V and J ends, which lost 7 bases and 1 base, there was a span of 13 bases. This chain's CDR3 is CASMRGLGQETQYF. The CDR3 bases are TGTGCCAGCATGCGGGGCCTTGGCCAAGAGACCCAGTACTTC.

In its sample, this clone was seen a few times. The chain links TRBV5-4 to TRBJ1-5, with D uncertain. The CDR3 runs to 13 residues. V lost 0 bases to trimming and J lost 5 bases, with 6 bases between them. The germline V gene has CDR1 SGHNT and CDR2 YYREEE (reference sequence). The CDR3: CASSLERDQPQHF. The CDR3 bases are TGTGCCAGCAGCTTGGAAAGAGATCAGCCCCAGCATTTT. Drawing the rest from reference TRBV5-4 and TRBJ1-5, the complete variable domain is ETGVTQSPTHLIKTRGQQVTLRCSSQSGHNTVSWYQQALGQGPQFIFQYYREEENGRGNFPPRFSGLQFPNYSSELNVNALELDDSALYLCASSLERDQPQHFGDGTRLSIL.

A few counts support this clone. The gene calls are TRBV29-1 and TRBJ1-6; D gene unclear. The germline V gene has CDR1 SQVTM and CDR2 ANQGSEA. V lost 1 base and J lost 7, with 11 bases in between. The CDR3 sequence is 14 residues long. The CDR3 reads CSVEAGYENSPLHF. The DNA of the CDR3 is TGCAGCGTTGAAGCAGGATACGAAAATTCACCCCTCCACTTT.

The chain combines TRBV7-9 with TRBJ2-1, with D possibly being TRBD2 (5 bases). The CDR3 spans 15 residues. Germline loops: CDR1 SEHNR, CDR2 FQNEAQ (reference sequence). Trimming stripped 0 bases from V and 6 bases from J, with 12 bases between. This chain's CDR3 is CASSLAGRTPNEQFF. The CDR3 bases are TGTGCCAGCAGCTTAGCGGGTAGGACTCCCAATGAGCAGTTCTTC.

The chain employs TRBV7-9 and TRBJ1-1; D call uncertain. This CDR3 region has 12 residues. The germline gives CDR1 SEHNR, CDR2 FQNEAQ (reference sequence). V was pared by 5 bases and J by 5 bases, with 9 bases between. This CDR3 reads CASSLRWTEAFF. Written as DNA, the CDR3 is TGTGCCAGCAGCCTCAGGTGGACTGAAGCTTTCTTT.

This clone was seen more than once but under ten times. V gene TRBV5-4 combines with J gene TRBJ2-2; weak D call: TRBD1 (5 bases). The CDR3 runs to 13 residues. Trimming took 0 bases from V and 6 from J, leaving 6 bases between them. CDR1 is SGHNT and CDR2 is YYREEE in the germline V gene (reference sequence). CDR3 region: CASSLEGSGELFF. CDR3 coding DNA: TGTGCCAGCAGCTTGGAGGGGTCCGGGGAGCTGTTTTTT.